This T cell receptor beta chain stems from a study of blood T cell repertoires in COVID-19. Study-level information: In each case, the material was cDNA or gDNA derived from T cells, B-cell-depleted T cells, or PBMCs.

In its sample, this clone was seen a few times. Produced via immunoSEQ multiplex PCR; TCRdb's table is partial and in-frame only. The sample consists of 50,000 to 70,000 clones, about 82% of them appearing once. Germline V gene lookup returns CDR1 MGHRA and CDR2 YSYEKL. The CDR3 sequence is 18 residues long. V lost 3 bases and J lost 0; bases outside the gene matches: 11. The chain employs TRBV4-1 and TRBJ1-5; 7 bases fit TRBD1. Specimen: peripheral blood. This TCR came from a man aged 45 to 65 with active COVID-19. CDR3 protein: CASSQTVPGQYSNQPQHF. The CDR3 coding sequence is TGCGCCAGCAGCCAGACGGTACCGGGACAGTATAGCAATCAGCCCCAGCATTTT.